A selection of T cell receptor beta chains follows, all from one sample in a study of PD-1 blockade in mismatch repair-deficient tumors. Clones were read by immunoSEQ multiplex PCR, and TCRdb kept only the in-frame ones, dropping some. The sample has about 39,000 clones; approximately 80% are singletons. This material consisted of PBMCs, taken about 40 weeks after starting pembrolizumab. These receptors were collected from an adult with mismatch repair-deficient cancer. CDR3s include the opening cysteine and the closing phenylalanine or tryptophan.

V gene: TRBV7-3
J gene: TRBJ2-3
CDR3 protein: CASSLTGSPDTQYF

V gene: TRBV30
J gene: TRBJ1-1
CDR3 protein: CAWSVGGNPEAFF

V gene: TRBV21-1
J gene: TRBJ2-5
CDR3 protein: CASSTKKTQYF

V gene: TRBV30
J gene: TRBJ2-7
CDR3 protein: CAWSVRQRFSYEQYF

V gene: TRBV19
J gene: TRBJ2-1
CDR3 protein: CASSISGGVDRNEQFF

V gene: TRBV27
J gene: TRBJ1-5
CDR3 protein: CASRPGTGGNQPQHF

V gene: TRBV19
J gene: TRBJ1-1
CDR3 protein: CATNRDGDTEAFF

V gene: TRBV4-1
J gene: TRBJ2-5
CDR3 protein: CASSQGTSEETQYF

V gene: TRBV10-3
J gene: TRBJ2-5
CDR3 protein: CAIRDRGETQYF

V gene: TRBV19
J gene: TRBJ2-7
CDR3 protein: CASSIGLISYEQYF

V gene: TRBV5-4
J gene: TRBJ1-1
CDR3 protein: CASKQDPTETEAFF

V gene: TRBV2
J gene: TRBJ2-7
CDR3 protein: CASRDNSYEQYF

V gene: TRBV9
J gene: TRBJ2-7
CDR3 protein: CASSVGLGYYEQYF

V gene: TRBV23-1
J gene: TRBJ1-5
CDR3 protein: CASSQSEGRGNQPQHF

V gene: TRBV5-1
J gene: TRBJ2-3
CDR3 protein: CASSPDRGISTDTQYF

V gene: TRBV28
J gene: TRBJ2-5
CDR3 protein: CASSLPGVGETQYF

V gene: TRBV5-1
J gene: TRBJ2-3
CDR3 protein: CASSLGSGRGTDTQYF

V gene: TRBV10-3
J gene: TRBJ2-7
CDR3 protein: CAITALAGLATYEQYF

V gene: TRBV19
J gene: TRBJ1-5
CDR3 protein: CASRLRGIRNQPQHF

V gene: TRBV11-2
J gene: TRBJ1-1
CDR3 protein: CASSPLGGGNTEAFF

V gene: TRBV2
J gene: TRBJ1-2
CDR3 protein: CASSRDQVPREGGYTF

V gene: TRBV27
J gene: TRBJ1-5
CDR3 protein: CASRGQGALSNQPQHF

V gene: TRBV14
J gene: TRBJ1-2
CDR3 protein: CASSHVGTGKNYGYTF

V gene: TRBV18
J gene: TRBJ1-1
CDR3 protein: CASSGQGAEAFF

V gene: TRBV4-2
J gene: TRBJ2-3
CDR3 protein: CASSQERGGGPTDTQYF

V gene: TRBV5-1
J gene: TRBJ1-3
CDR3 protein: CASSLEQVSTGNTIYF

V gene: TRBV7-9
J gene: TRBJ1-4
CDR3 protein: CASSSPDEKLFF

V gene: TRBV5-1
J gene: TRBJ1-2
CDR3 protein: CASSLAAGQGSGYTF

V gene: TRBV21-1
J gene: TRBJ1-5
CDR3 protein: CASSKLKEDQPQHF

V gene: TRBV7-3
J gene: TRBJ2-2
CDR3 protein: CASSRRGPHTGELFF

V gene: TRBV4-2
J gene: TRBJ2-1
CDR3 protein: CASSQDAGSSYNEQFF

V gene: TRBV7-8
J gene: TRBJ2-2
CDR3 protein: CASSLRTGTGELFF

V gene: TRBV7-8
J gene: TRBJ2-3
CDR3 protein: CASSLAGGPIDTQYF

V gene: TRBV5-6
J gene: TRBJ2-5
CDR3 protein: CASSSKTGTGAETQYF

V gene: TRBV19
J gene: TRBJ2-2
CDR3 protein: CASSKPSRGTTGELFF

V gene: TRBV28
J gene: TRBJ2-1
CDR3 protein: CASSSPRADRYNEQFF

V gene: TRBV5-8
J gene: TRBJ1-5
CDR3 protein: CASSPTGTGEYQPQHF

V gene: TRBV7-3
J gene: TRBJ2-3
CDR3 protein: CASSPGLAGADTQYF

V gene: TRBV27
J gene: TRBJ2-3
CDR3 protein: CASSLVGFQGQDTQYF

V gene: TRBV4-1
J gene: TRBJ2-3
CDR3 protein: CASSQLLGADTQYF

V gene: TRBV5-1
J gene: TRBJ1-1
CDR3 protein: CASSQDRPNTEAFF